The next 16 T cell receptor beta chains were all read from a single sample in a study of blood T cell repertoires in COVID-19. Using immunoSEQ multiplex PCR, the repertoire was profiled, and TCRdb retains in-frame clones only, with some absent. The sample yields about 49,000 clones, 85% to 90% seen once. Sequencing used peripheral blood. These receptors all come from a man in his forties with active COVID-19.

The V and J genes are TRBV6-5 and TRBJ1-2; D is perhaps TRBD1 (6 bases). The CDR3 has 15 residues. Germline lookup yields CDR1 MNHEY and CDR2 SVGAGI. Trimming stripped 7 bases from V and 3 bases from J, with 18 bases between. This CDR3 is CASTWRQARHYGYTF. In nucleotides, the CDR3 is TGTGCCAGCACTTGGCGACAGGCTCGTCACTATGGCTACACCTTC.

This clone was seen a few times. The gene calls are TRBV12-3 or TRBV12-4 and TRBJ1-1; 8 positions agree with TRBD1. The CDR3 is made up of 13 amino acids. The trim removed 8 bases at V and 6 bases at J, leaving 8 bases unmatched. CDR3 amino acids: CASRTGRMSEAFF. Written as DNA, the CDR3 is TGTGCCAGCCGGACAGGGAGAATGTCTGAAGCTTTCTTT.

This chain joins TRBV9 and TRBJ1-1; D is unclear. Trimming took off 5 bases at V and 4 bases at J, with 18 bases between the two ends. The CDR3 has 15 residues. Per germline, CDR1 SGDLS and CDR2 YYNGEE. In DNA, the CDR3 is TGTGCCAGCAGGCCTCAACTAAATAGAGGCACTGAAGCTTTCTTT. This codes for CASRPQLNRGTEAFF.

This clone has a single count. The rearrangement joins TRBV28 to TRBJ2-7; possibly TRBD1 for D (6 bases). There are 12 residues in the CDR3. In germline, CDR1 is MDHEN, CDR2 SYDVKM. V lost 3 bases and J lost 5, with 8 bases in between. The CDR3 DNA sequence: TGTGCCAGCAGTTTTTACAGGGACGAGCAGTACTTC. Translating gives CASSFYRDEQYF.

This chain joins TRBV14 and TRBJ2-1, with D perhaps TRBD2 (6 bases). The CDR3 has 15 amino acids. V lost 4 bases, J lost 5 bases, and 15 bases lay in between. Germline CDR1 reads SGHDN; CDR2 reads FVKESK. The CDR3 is CASSPWGVGNNEQFF. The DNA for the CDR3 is TGTGCCAGCAGCCCATGGGGGGTAGGGAACAATGAGCAGTTCTTC.

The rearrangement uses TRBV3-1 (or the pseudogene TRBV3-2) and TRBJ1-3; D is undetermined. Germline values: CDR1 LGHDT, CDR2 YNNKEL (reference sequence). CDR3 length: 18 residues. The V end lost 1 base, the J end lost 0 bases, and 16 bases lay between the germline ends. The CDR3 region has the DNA TGTGCCAGCAGCCAAGGTGCGGTTCTGGAACACTCTGGAAACACCATATATTTT. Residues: CASSQGAVLEHSGNTIYF.

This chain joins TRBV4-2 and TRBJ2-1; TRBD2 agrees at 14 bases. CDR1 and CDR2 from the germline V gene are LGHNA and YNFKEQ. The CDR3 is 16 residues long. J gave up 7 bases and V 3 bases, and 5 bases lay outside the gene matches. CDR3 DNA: TGTGCCAGCAGCCAGACGGGGACTAGCGGGAGAAATGAGCAGTTCTTC. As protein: CASSQTGTSGRNEQFF.

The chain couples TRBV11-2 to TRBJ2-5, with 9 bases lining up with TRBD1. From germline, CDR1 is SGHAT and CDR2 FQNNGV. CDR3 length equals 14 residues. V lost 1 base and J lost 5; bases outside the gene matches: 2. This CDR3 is CASSLGGTGETQYF. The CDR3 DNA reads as TGTGCCAGCAGCTTAGGTGGGACAGGGGAGACCCAGTACTTC.

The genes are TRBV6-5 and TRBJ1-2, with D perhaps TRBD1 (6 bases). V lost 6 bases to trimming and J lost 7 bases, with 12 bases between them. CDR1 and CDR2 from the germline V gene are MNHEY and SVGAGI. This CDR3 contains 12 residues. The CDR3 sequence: CASRGGTFGYTF. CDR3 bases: TGTGCCAGCAGGGGGGGGACATTTGGCTACACCTTC.

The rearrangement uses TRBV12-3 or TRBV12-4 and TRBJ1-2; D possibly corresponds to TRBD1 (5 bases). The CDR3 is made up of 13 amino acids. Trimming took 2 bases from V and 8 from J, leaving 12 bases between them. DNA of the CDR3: TGTGCCAGCAGTTTATTCAGGGCTCTCGGCTACACCTTC. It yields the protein CASSLFRALGYTF.

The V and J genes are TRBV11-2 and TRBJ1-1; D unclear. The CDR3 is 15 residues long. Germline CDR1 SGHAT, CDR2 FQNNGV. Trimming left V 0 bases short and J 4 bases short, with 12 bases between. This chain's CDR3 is CASSLDSGLGTEAFF. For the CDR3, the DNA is TGTGCCAGCAGCTTAGACTCTGGACTAGGCACTGAAGCTTTCTTT. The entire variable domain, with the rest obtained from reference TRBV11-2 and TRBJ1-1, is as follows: EAGVAQSPRYKIIEKRQSVAFWCNPISGHATLYWYQQILGQGPKLLIQFQNNGVVDDSQLPKDRFSAERLKGVDSTLKIQPAKLEDSAVYLCASSLDSGLGTEAFFGQGTRLTVV.

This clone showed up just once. CDR3 nucleotides: TGTGCCAGCAGGGGGGACAGGGCGAACACTGAAGCTTTCTTT. Translation: CASRGDRANTEAFF. The V and J genes are TRBV6-5 and TRBJ1-1, with TRBD1 matching 9 bases. The CDR3 length is 14 residues. From germline, CDR1 is MNHEY and CDR2 SVGAGI. J gave up 1 base and V 6 bases, and 3 bases lay outside the gene matches.

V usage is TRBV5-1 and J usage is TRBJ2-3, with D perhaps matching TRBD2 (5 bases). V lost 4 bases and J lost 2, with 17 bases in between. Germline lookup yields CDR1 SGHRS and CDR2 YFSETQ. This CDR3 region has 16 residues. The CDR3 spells CASSPDGGYPTDTQYF. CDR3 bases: TGCGCCAGCAGCCCGGACGGAGGATATCCCACAGATACGCAGTATTTT. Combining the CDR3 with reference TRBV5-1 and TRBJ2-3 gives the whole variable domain KAGVTQTPRYLIKTRGQQVTLSCSPISGHRSVSWYQQTPGQGLQFLFEYFSETQRNKGNFPGRFSGRQFSNSRSEMNVSTLELGDSALYLCASSPDGGYPTDTQYFGPGTRLTVL.

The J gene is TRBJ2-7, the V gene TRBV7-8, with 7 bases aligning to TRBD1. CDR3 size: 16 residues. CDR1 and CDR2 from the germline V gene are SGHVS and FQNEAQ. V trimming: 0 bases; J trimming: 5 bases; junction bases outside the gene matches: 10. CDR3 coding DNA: TGTGCCAGCAGCTTAGCGTTGACAGGGTCTACCCACGAGCAGTACTTC. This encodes CASSLALTGSTHEQYF.

CDR3 sequence: CASSARGVVNGYTF. In DNA, the CDR3 is TGTGCCAGCAGCGCACGGGGGGTTGTAAATGGCTACACCTTC. The chain has TRBV11-2 and TRBJ1-2; TRBD1 is a possible D gene (5 bases). The CDR3 has 14 residues. Germline values: CDR1 SGHAT, CDR2 FQNNGV. Trimming left V 5 bases short and J 6 bases short, with 16 bases between. The full variable domain, completed using reference TRBV11-2 and TRBJ1-2, is EAGVAQSPRYKIIEKRQSVAFWCNPISGHATLYWYQQILGQGPKLLIQFQNNGVVDDSQLPKDRFSAERLKGVDSTLKIQPAKLEDSAVYLCASSARGVVNGYTFGSGTRLTVV.

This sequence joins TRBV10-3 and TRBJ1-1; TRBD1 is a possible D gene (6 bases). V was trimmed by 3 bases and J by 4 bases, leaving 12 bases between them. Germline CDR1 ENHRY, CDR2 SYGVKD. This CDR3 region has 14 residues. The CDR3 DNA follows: TGTGCCATCAGTGATAGGCAGGGGAGCACTGAAGCTTTCTTT. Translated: CAISDRQGSTEAFF.